This is a list of T cell receptor beta chains from one sample in a study of Tregs in tolerant kidney transplant recipients. The assay was immunoSEQ multiplex PCR, and TCRdb's table has in-frame clones only and misses some. Of about 64,000 clones listed, more than 75% are singletons. The sample consisted of CD4+ T cells from blood (PBMCs), taken 6 months after the transplant. All receptors come from a human patient who received a combined kidney and bone marrow transplant. Some T cells may arise from the graft donor. Both conserved end residues are part of each CDR3. A D gene is named only where the DNA matches it firmly. For some rows the clone size is stated as once, few or many, or as a class when expanded; others skip it.

TRBV30	NA	NA	TRBJ2-7	TGTGCCTGGAGTGTTATTGGCGGGGTCTCCTACGAGCAGTACTTC	CAWSVIGGVSYEQYF
TRBV9	TRBD1	once	TRBJ1-2	TGTGCCAGCAGCGCCAGGGACAGTTATAACTATGGCTACACCTTC	CASSARDSYNYGYTF
TRBV7-3	TRBD2	NA	TRBJ2-2	TGTGCCAGCAGCCTATCGAGCGGGGCCTACACCGGGGAGCTGTTTTTT	CASSLSSGAYTGELFF
TRBV5-8	NA	NA	TRBJ2-1	TGTGCCAGCACAGTAGGTACAGTCAACAATGAGCAGTTCTTC	CASTVGTVNNEQFF
TRBV7-2	NA	NA	TRBJ1-2	TGTGCCAGCAGCCCAGGGATTACTAACTATGGCTACACCTTC	CASSPGITNYGYTF
TRBV7-9	NA	NA	TRBJ2-1	TGTGCCAGCACAAGAGATGTCGATGAGCAGTTCTTC	CASTRDVDEQFF
TRBV18	TRBD2	NA	TRBJ2-1	TGTGCCAGCTCACTTAGCGGGTGGCCTGACAATGAGCAGTTCTTC	CASSLSGWPDNEQFF
TRBV30	NA	NA	TRBJ2-3	TGTGCCTGGAGGTTGGGGGGGCGCGGTACGCAGTATTTT	CAWRLGGRGTQYF
TRBV7-9	NA	NA	TRBJ2-5	TGTGCCAGCAGCCCAACCAGCGGCGGCCATCCCCGGACCCAGTACTTC	CASSPTSGGHPRTQYF
TRBV27	TRBD1	NA	TRBJ1-2	TGTGCCAGTAAACAGGGGGCGGGGGGCTACACCTTC	CASKQGAGGYTF
TRBV4-1	TRBD2	NA	TRBJ2-7	TGCGCCAGCAGCCAAGATGCATGGGTGGCGCGGGGGGGCCCGTACGAGCAGTACTTC	CASSQDAWVARGGPYEQYF
TRBV4-2	TRBD1	NA	TRBJ2-1	TGTGCCAGCAGCCAAGTAGGGGGACAGACCTACAATGAGCAGTTCTTC	CASSQVGGQTYNEQFF
TRBV18	TRBD1	NA	TRBJ1-3	TGTGCCAGCTCACCCCTGGGACAGGGCCGCTCTGGAAACACCATATATTTT	CASSPLGQGRSGNTIYF
TRBV9	NA	NA	TRBJ2-1	TGTGCCAGCAGCGTAGCTCCCCGAGGGACAAATGAGCAGTTCTTC	CASSVAPRGTNEQFF
TRBV5-1	TRBD1	NA	TRBJ1-5	TGCGCCAGCAGCGCACCGGGACAGGGCCCCCCTAATCAGCCCCAGCATTTT	CASSAPGQGPPNQPQHF
TRBV6-1	NA	NA	TRBJ2-7	TGTGCCAGCATCGTAGAGTGGTCCGGTTACGAGCAGTACTTC	CASIVEWSGYEQYF
TRBV28	TRBD1	NA	TRBJ1-2	TGTGCCGTACAGGGGTTGTCTAGGGACTATGGCTACACCTTC	CAVQGLSRDYGYTF
TRBV5-6	TRBD1	NA	TRBJ1-5	TGTGCCAGCAGCTTGGGCGACAGGGATCAGCCCCAGCATTTT	CASSLGDRDQPQHF
TRBV7-9	NA	once	TRBJ1-3	TGTGCCAGCAGCTTAGGCGGCAGCTCTGGAAACACCATATATTTT	CASSLGGSSGNTIYF
TRBV29-1	TRBD1	NA	TRBJ1-4	TGCAGCGCCACAGGGGCAACTAATGAAAAACTGTTTTTT	CSATGATNEKLFF
TRBV11-3	NA	few	TRBJ2-1	TGTGCCAGCAGCTTCGCGGGAACGATCAATGAGCAGTTCTTC	CASSFAGTINEQFF
TRBV5-1	NA	NA	TRBJ1-2	TGCGCCAGCAGCTTGGAGCCCAACTATGGCTACACCTTC	CASSLEPNYGYTF